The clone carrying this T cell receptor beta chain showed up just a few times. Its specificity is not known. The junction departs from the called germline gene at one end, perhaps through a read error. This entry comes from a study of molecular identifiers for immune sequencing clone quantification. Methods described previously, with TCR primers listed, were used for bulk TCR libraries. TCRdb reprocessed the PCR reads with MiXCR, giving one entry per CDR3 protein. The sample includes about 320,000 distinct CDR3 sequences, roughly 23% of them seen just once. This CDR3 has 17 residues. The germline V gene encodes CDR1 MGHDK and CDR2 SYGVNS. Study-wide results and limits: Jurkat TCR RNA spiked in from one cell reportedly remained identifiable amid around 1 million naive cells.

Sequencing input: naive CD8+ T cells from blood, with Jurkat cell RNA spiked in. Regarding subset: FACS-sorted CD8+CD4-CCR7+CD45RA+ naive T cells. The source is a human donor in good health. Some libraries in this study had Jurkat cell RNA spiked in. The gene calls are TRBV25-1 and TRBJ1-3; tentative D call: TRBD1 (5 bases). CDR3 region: CASSELVRGSSGNTIHF. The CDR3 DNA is TGTGCCAGCAGTGAGTTGGTAAGGGGTTCCTCTGGAAACACCATACATTTT.